Shown below are 3 T cell receptor beta chains from a single sample sequenced in a study of early stage breast cancer tumors. Using immunoSEQ multiplex PCR, the repertoire was profiled, and TCRdb retains in-frame clones only, with some absent. The sample lists more than 55,000 clones, 65% to 85% seen once, with about 4.5% in the top ten. The sequenced sample was blood. Receptors originate from a person aged 35-49 years with breast cancer.

The chain combines TRBV10-3 with TRBJ1-2; perhaps TRBD1 as D (5 bases). This CDR3 has 15 residues. The germline V and J ends were trimmed by 6 bases and 0 bases, with 14 bases remaining between them. CDR1 is ENHRY and CDR2 is SYGVKD in the germline V gene. The CDR3 loop is CAISADSSTNYGYTF. CDR3 coding DNA: TGTGCCATCAGCGCTGACAGTAGTACTAACTATGGCTACACCTTC.

To note about this clone: Sequence at one end of the junction differs from germline and may be a read error. The gene calls are TRBV2 and TRBJ1-2, with 7 bases matching TRBD1. Germline values: CDR1 SNHLY, CDR2 FYNNEI. CDR3 length equals 15 residues. The CDR3 nucleotides read TGTGCCAGCAGTAAAGCTCGACAGGGCCATTATGGCTACACCTTC. It is translated as CASSKARQGHYGYTF.

This clone came up once. The rearrangement joins TRBV28 to TRBJ2-3; D assignment may be TRBD1 or TRBD2 (5 bases each). Germline V gene data show CDR1 as MDHEN and CDR2 as SYDVKM. The CDR3 is 14 residues long. The V and J ends lost 3 bases and 7 bases respectively, with 14 bases between them. This CDR3 reads CASSFRGRHHTQYF. Here the CDR3 DNA reads TGTGCCAGCAGTTTTCGGGGACGACACCATACGCAGTATTTT.